These 17 T cell receptor beta chains originate from one sample sequenced in a study of shared clonotypes between healthy human individuals. Measured with immunoSEQ multiplex PCR; TCRdb has only the in-frame clones, and not every one. The sample consists of approximately 2,300,000 clones, about nine tenths of them appearing once. What was sequenced was naive CD4+ T cells from PBMCs. Specified subset: CD45RA+ positively selected. The receptors originated from a man between 18 and 29 years old in good health. Some clones in this sample may be carry-over from other donors' samples.

The gene calls are TRBV29-1 and TRBJ2-7; the D gene is possibly TRBD2 (6 bases). CDR3 length equals 12 residues. V lost 4 bases and J 5 bases, leaving 12 bases between the germline ends. Per germline, CDR1 SQVTM and CDR2 ANQGSEA. The CDR3 bases are TGCAGCGTTGGCGGGGAACGGCACGAGCAGTACTTC. Translating it yields CSVGGERHEQYF.

About this clone: This CDR3 fails to terminate in the conserved phenylalanine or tryptophan, so it likely reflects a read error. The chain uses TRBV28 and TRBJ2-7; 7 bases map to TRBD1. CDR3 length: 14 amino acids. Germline lookup yields CDR1 MDHEN and CDR2 SYDVKM. The V gene end was trimmed by 3 bases and the J gene end by 2 bases; junction bases not matched to a gene: 4. The CDR3 loop is CASSFYGQAYEQYL. The CDR3 region has the DNA TGTGCCAGCAGTTTCTACGGACAGGCCTACGAGCAGTACCTC.

This clone was detected only a few times. The chain combines TRBV9 with TRBJ1-4, with D perhaps matching TRBD1 (6 bases). V was clipped by 4 bases and J by 1 base, with 8 bases between them. CDR3 length equals 14 residues. From germline, CDR1 is SGDLS and CDR2 YYNGEE. Here the CDR3 reads CASSQGRTNEKLFF. The CDR3 bases are TGTGCCAGCAGCCAGGGGAGAACTAATGAAAAACTGTTTTTT.

The chain carries TRBV4-3 and TRBJ1-4, with 7 bases aligning to TRBD1. There are 15 residues in the CDR3. J gave up 6 bases and V 0 bases, and 4 bases lay outside the gene matches. Germline CDR1 reads LGHNA; CDR2 reads YSLEER. CDR3 sequence reads: CASSQEVQGDEKLFF. The CDR3, as DNA: TGCGCCAGCAGCCAAGAGGTCCAGGGGGATGAAAAACTGTTTTTT.

The rearrangement uses TRBV5-1 and TRBJ2-1; 8 bases align to TRBD2. Germline V gene data show CDR1 as SGHRS and CDR2 as YFSETQ. This CDR3 comprises 14 residues. With 6 bases clipped from V and 7 bases from J, the junction kept 9 bases outside the gene matches. The CDR3 loop is CASMGAGVVNEQFF. As DNA, the CDR3 is TGCGCCAGCATGGGAGCGGGAGTGGTGAATGAGCAGTTCTTC. Complete variable domain (other parts from reference TRBV5-1 and TRBJ2-1): KAGVTQTPRYLIKTRGQQVTLSCSPISGHRSVSWYQQTPGQGLQFLFEYFSETQRNKGNFPGRFSGRQFSNSRSEMNVSTLELGDSALYLCASMGAGVVNEQFFGPGTRLTVL.

This clone was picked up a small number of times. For the CDR3, the DNA is TGTGCCAGCAGCAGGGGACAGAATCAGCCCCAGCATTTT. Its translation: CASSRGQNQPQHF. The rearrangement uses TRBV7-9 and TRBJ1-5; 7 nucleotides align to TRBD1. Germline CDR1 is SEHNR and CDR2 is FQNEAQ (reference sequence). This CDR3 region has 13 residues. Trimming took 5 bases from V and 4 from J; bases not matched to a gene: 2.

The V call is TRBV27, the J call TRBJ1-4; D uncertain. This CDR3 has 15 residues. Germline loops: CDR1 MNHEY, CDR2 SMNVEV (reference sequence). Trimming pared 6 bases from V and 5 bases from J, leaving 16 bases between. The CDR3 loop is CASSLLRAGNEKLFF. The CDR3 DNA reads as TGTGCCAGCAGCCTCCTCCGAGCGGGAAATGAAAAACTGTTTTTT.

CDR3 protein: CASSELGGVTGELFF. CDR3 bases: TGTGCCAGCAGTGAATTAGGCGGGGTCACCGGGGAGCTGTTTTTT. J is TRBJ2-2 and V is TRBV6-1; possible D gene TRBD2, 6 bases. V lost 2 bases and J 4 bases, leaving 11 bases between the germline ends. The CDR3 runs 15 residues. CDR1 and CDR2 (germline): MNHNS, SASEGT.

Concerning this clone: Different DNA sequences within this sample yield the same CDR3. The genes are TRBV7-9 and TRBJ1-5, with TRBD1 as a possible D gene (6 bases). This CDR3 has 13 amino acids. The germline V gene encodes CDR1 SEHNR and CDR2 FQNEAQ (reference sequence). V was trimmed by 3 bases and J by 7 bases, leaving 10 bases between them. The CDR3 DNA is TGTGCCAGCAGCTTGGGGGGGGCGCAGCCCCAGCATTTT. It is translated as CASSLGGAQPQHF.

The table lists this clone with a count of one. This chain uses TRBV6-5 with TRBJ2-6; D not resolved. This CDR3 region has 13 residues. The V end lost 7 bases, the J end lost 4 bases, and 8 bases lay between the germline ends. Per the germline V gene, CDR1 is MNHEY and CDR2 is SVGAGI. CDR3 nucleotide sequence: TGTGCCAGCACCTCCCCCGGGGCCAACGTCCTGACTTTC. Translating it yields CASTSPGANVLTF.

V gene TRBV19 combines with J gene TRBJ2-3; D is unclear. The V and J ends lost 4 bases and 6 bases respectively, with 11 bases between them. Germline CDR1 reads LNHDA; CDR2 reads SQIVND (reference sequence). This CDR3 has 13 residues. The CDR3 bases are TGTGCCAGTAGTACCTCATCTGGGGATACGCAGTATTTT. This codes for CASSTSSGDTQYF. The variable domain in full, with the rest retrieved from reference TRBV19 and TRBJ2-3, is DGGITQSPKYLFRKEGQNVTLSCEQNLNHDAMYWYRQDPGQGLRLIYYSQIVNDFQKGDIAEGYSVSREKKESFPLTVTSAQKNPTAFYLCASSTSSGDTQYFGPGTRLTVL.

This chain connects TRBV7-2 to TRBJ2-7, with a possible D match to TRBD2 (6 bases). Germline V gene data show CDR1 as SGHTA and CDR2 as FQGNSA. The CDR3 totals 13 residues. V was trimmed by 5 bases and J by 7 bases, leaving 15 bases between them. This CDR3 is CASSVAQAGEQYF. The CDR3 DNA is TGTGCCAGCAGCGTGGCTCAGGCGGGGGAGCAGTACTTC.

The V gene is TRBV9, the J gene TRBJ1-2, with 9 bases lining up with TRBD1. CDR1 is SGDLS and CDR2 is YYNGEE in the germline V gene. V lost 3 bases, J lost 2 bases, and 5 bases stayed unmatched. CDR3 size: 15 residues. CDR3 region: CASSAQGAKNYGYTF. In nucleotides, the CDR3 is TGTGCCAGCAGCGCACAGGGGGCGAAAAACTATGGCTACACCTTC.

The CDR3 loop reads CAISESGTLGQPQHF. For the CDR3, the DNA is TGTGCCATCAGTGAATCCGGGACCCTCGGCCAGCCCCAGCATTTT. This chain uses TRBV10-3 with TRBJ1-5, with D maybe TRBD1 (5 bases). This CDR3 region has 15 residues. The germline V gene has CDR1 ENHRY and CDR2 SYGVKD. V lost 3 bases and J 7 bases, leaving 16 bases between the germline ends.

CDR3 sequence reads: CASRQGLAADTQYF. The CDR3 coding sequence is TGTGCCAGCAGACAGGGACTAGCGGCAGATACGCAGTATTTT. This chain uses TRBV7-8 with TRBJ2-3; TRBD2 agrees at 11 bases. The junction had 3 bases not matched to a gene; V was cut back by 6 bases and J by 4 bases. CDR1 SGHVS and CDR2 FQNEAQ come from the germline V gene. CDR3 length: 14 residues.

The V call is TRBV25-1, the J call TRBJ1-4; D is possibly TRBD1 (5 bases). Between the trimmed V and J ends, which lost 4 bases and 7 bases, there was a span of 10 bases. Per germline, CDR1 MGHDK and CDR2 SYGVNS. This CDR3 comprises 13 residues. As DNA, the CDR3 is TGTGCCAGCAGTGGGAGGGGAGTTGAAAAACTGTTTTTT. This gives the protein CASSGRGVEKLFF.

The sample holds one count of this clone. This rearrangement joins TRBV9 to TRBJ2-7, with 9 bases identical to TRBD1. Germline CDR1 SGDLS, CDR2 YYNGEE. The J segment lost 1 base and the V segment lost 3 bases, leaving 8 bases of the junction unmatched. The CDR3 is 16 residues long. The CDR3 coding sequence is TGTGCCAGCAGCGCCCATTACGGGACAGGGTCCTACGAGCAGTACTTC. Its translation is CASSAHYGTGSYEQYF. Full variable domain (missing parts from reference TRBV9 and TRBJ2-7): DSGVTQTPKHLITATGQRVTLRCSPRSGDLSVYWYQQSLDQGLQFLIQYYNGEERAKGNILERFSAQQFPDLHSELNLSSLELGDSALYFCASSAHYGTGSYEQYFGPGTRLTVT.